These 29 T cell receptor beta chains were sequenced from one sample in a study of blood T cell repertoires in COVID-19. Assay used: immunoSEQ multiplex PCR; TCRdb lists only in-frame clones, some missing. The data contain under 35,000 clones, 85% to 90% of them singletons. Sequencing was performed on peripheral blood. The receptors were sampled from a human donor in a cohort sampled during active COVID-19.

The CDR3 nucleotides are TGTGCCAGCAGCTTCACTACAGGGGGCTCCGGGGAGCTGTTTTTT. The encoded protein is CASSFTTGGSGELFF. The chain recombines TRBV7-3 with TRBJ2-2; TRBD1 aligns across 9 bases. Trimming removed 3 bases from V and 6 bases from J; junction bases left unmatched: 5. The CDR3 is 15 amino acids. Germline V gene lookup returns CDR1 SGHTA and CDR2 FQGTGA.

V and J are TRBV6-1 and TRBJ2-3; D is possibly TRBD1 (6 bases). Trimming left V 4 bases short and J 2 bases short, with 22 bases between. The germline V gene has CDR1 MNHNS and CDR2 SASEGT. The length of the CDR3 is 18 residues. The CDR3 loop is CASSAGTLSGGYTDTQYF. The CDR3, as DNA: TGTGCCAGCAGTGCCGGGACACTATCTGGGGGTTACACAGATACGCAGTATTTT.

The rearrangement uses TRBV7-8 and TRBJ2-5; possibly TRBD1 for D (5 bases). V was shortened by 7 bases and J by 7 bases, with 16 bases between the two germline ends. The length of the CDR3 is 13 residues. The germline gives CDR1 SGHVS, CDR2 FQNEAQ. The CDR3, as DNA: TGTGCCAGCACGCTCGCAGGGAAAGGGACCCAGTACTTC. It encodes CASTLAGKGTQYF.

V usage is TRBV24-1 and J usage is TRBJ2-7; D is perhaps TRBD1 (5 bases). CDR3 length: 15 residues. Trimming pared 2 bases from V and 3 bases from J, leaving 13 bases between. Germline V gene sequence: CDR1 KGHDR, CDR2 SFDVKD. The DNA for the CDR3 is TGTGCCACCAGTGATTCAAGGGGCAGGGACTACGAGCAGTACTTC. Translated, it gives CATSDSRGRDYEQYF.

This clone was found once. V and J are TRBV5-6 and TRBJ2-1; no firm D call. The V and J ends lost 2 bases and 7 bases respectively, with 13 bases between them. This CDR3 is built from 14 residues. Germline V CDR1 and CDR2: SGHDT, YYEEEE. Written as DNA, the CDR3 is TGTGCCAGCAGCTTCCCCCCCGTAGAAAATGAGCAGTTCTTC. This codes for CASSFPPVENEQFF. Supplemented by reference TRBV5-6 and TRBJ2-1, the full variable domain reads DAGVTQSPTHLIKTRGQQVTLRCSPKSGHDTVSWYQQALGQGPQFIFQYYEEEERQRGNFPDRFSGHQFPNYSSELNVNALLLGDSALYLCASSFPPVENEQFFGPGTRLTVL.

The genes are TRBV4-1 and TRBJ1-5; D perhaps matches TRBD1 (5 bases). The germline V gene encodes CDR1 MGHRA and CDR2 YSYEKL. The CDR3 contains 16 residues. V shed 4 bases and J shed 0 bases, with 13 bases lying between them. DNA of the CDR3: TGCGCCAGCAGCCCCCCGTCGGGGGATAGCAATCAGCCCCAGCATTTT. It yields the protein CASSPPSGDSNQPQHF.

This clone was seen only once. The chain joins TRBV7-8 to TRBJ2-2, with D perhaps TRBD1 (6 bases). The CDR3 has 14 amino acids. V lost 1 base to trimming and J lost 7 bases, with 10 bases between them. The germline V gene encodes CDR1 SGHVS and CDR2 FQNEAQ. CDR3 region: CASSLVGTIGELFF. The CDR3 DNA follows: TGTGCCAGCAGCTTAGTCGGGACAATCGGGGAGCTGTTTTTT.

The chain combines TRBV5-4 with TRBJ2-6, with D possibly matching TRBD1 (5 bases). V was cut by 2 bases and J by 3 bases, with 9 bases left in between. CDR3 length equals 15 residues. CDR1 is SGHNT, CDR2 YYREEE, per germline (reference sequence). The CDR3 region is CASSFQGGGANVLTF. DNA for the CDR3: TGTGCCAGCAGCTTTCAGGGTGGTGGGGCCAACGTCCTGACTTTC.

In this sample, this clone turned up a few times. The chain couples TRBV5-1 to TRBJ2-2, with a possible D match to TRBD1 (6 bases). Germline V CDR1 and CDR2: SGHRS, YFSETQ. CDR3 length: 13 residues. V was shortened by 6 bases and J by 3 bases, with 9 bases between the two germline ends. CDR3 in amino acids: CASKTGYTGELFF. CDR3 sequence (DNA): TGCGCCAGCAAAACAGGGTACACCGGGGAGCTGTTTTTT. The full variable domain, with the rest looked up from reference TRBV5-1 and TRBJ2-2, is KAGVTQTPRYLIKTRGQQVTLSCSPISGHRSVSWYQQTPGQGLQFLFEYFSETQRNKGNFPGRFSGRQFSNSRSEMNVSTLELGDSALYLCASKTGYTGELFFGEGSRLTVL.

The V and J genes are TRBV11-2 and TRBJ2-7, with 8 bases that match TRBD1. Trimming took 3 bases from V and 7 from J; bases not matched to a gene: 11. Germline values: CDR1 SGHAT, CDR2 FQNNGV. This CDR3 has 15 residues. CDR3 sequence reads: CASSFSKGQGWEQYF. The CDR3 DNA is TGTGCCAGCAGCTTCTCTAAAGGACAGGGTTGGGAGCAGTACTTC.

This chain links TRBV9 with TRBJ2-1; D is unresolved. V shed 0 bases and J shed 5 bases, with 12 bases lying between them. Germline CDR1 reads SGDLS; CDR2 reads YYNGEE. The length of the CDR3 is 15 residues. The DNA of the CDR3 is TGTGCCAGCAGCGTAGCGGTGCGGTCTGACAATGAGCAGTTCTTC. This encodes CASSVAVRSDNEQFF.

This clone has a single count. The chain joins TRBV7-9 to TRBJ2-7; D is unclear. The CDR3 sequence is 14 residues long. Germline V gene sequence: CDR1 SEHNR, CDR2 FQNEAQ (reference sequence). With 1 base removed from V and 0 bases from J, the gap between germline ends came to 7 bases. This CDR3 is CASSLVAVSYEQYF. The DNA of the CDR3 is TGTGCCAGCAGCTTAGTGGCGGTCTCCTACGAGCAGTACTTC. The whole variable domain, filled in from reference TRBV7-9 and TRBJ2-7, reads DTGVSQNPRHKITKRGQNVTFRCDPISEHNRLYWYRQTLGQGPEFLTYFQNEAQLEKSRLLSDRFSAERPKGSFSTLEIQRTEQGDSAMYLCASSLVAVSYEQYFGPGTRLTVT.

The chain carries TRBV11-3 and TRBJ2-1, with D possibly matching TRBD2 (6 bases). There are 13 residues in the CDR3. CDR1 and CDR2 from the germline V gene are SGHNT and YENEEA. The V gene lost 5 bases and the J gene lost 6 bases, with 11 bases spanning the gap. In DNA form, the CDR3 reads TGTGCCAGCAGCGTGACTAGTTTCAATGAGCAGTTCTTC. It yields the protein CASSVTSFNEQFF.

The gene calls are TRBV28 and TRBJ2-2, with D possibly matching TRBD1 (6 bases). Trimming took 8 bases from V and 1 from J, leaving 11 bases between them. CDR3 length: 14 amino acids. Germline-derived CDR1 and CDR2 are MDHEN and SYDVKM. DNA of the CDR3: TGTGCCAGCTGGACAGCCCGGAACACCGGGGAGCTGTTTTTT. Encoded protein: CASWTARNTGELFF.

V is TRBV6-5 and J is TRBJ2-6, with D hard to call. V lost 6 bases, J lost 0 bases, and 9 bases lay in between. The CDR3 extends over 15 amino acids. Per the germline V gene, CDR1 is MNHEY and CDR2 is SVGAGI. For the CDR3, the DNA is TGTGCCAGCAGACAACAAGTCTCTGGGGCCAACGTCCTGACTTTC. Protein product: CASRQQVSGANVLTF.

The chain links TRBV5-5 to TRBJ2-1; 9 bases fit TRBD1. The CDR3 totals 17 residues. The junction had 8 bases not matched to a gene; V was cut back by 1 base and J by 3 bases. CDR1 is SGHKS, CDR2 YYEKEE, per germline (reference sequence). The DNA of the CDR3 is TGTGCCAGCAGCTTGTCCGGGACAGGGAGGATCTACAATGAGCAGTTCTTC. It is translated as CASSLSGTGRIYNEQFF.

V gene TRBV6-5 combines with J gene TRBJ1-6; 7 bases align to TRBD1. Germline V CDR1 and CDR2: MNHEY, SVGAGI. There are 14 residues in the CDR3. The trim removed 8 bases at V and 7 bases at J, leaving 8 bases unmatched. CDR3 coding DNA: TGTGCCAGCCGGGAGGGGGCGGTGAATTCACCCCTCCACTTT. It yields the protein CASREGAVNSPLHF.

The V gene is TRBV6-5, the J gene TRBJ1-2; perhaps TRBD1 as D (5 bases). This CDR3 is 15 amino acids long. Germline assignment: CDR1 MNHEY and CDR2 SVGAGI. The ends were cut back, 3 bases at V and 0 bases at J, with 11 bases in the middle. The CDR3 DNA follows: TGTGCCAGCAGTTATTCCCAGGGATCTAACTATGGCTACACCTTC. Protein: CASSYSQGSNYGYTF.

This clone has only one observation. The chain's CDR3 is CASSVTLLTGRMETQYF. The CDR3 nucleotides are TGTGCCAGCAGCGTAACGTTACTGACAGGGAGAATGGAGACCCAGTACTTC. The chain is built from TRBV5-4 and TRBJ2-5; TRBD1 agrees at 7 bases. Germline-derived CDR1 and CDR2 are SGHNT and YYREEE (reference sequence). CDR3 length: 17 residues. The V and J ends lost 4 bases and 5 bases, in that order; junction bases with no gene match: 17.

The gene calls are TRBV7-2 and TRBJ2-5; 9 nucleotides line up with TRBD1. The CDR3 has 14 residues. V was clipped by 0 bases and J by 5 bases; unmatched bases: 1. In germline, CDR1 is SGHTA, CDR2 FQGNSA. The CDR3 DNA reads TGTGCCAGCAGCTTAGCGACAGGGGGGGAGACCCAGTACTTC. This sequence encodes CASSLATGGETQYF.

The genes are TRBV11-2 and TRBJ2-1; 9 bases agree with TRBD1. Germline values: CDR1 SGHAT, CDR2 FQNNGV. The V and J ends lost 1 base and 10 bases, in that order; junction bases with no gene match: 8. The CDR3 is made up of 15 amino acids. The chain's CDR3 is CASSLAWDRDGEQFF. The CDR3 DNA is TGTGCCAGCAGCTTAGCTTGGGACAGGGACGGGGAGCAGTTCTTC.

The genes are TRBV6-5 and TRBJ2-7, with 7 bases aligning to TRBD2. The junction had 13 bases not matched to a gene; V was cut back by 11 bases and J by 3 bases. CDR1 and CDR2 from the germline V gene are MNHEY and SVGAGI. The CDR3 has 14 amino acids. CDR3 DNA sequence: TGTGCCGGAGGTCGGTGGGGAGGGCTCTACGAGCAGTACTTC. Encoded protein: CAGGRWGGLYEQYF.

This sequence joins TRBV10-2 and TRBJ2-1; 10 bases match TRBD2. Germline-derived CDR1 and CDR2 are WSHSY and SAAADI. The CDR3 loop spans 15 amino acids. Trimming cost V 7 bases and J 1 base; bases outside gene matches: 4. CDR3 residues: CASTGLAVSYNEQFF. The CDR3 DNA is TGCGCCAGCACCGGACTAGCGGTGTCCTACAATGAGCAGTTCTTC.

CDR3 amino acids: CASSPSVGDSRWKGYTF. The CDR3 nucleotides are TGTGCCAGCAGTCCTAGCGTGGGGGACTCGCGGTGGAAGGGCTACACCTTC. The genes are TRBV28 and TRBJ1-2, with D possibly TRBD1 on 5 matching bases. The V gene lost 5 bases and the J gene lost 8 bases, with 27 bases spanning the gap. Germline values: CDR1 MDHEN, CDR2 SYDVKM. The CDR3 totals 17 residues.

CDR3 coding DNA: TGTGCCAGCAGCCAAGACCCAGATACCGGGGAGCTGTTTTTT. Residues: CASSQDPDTGELFF. The chain is built from TRBV4-2 and TRBJ2-2; D is uncertain. Trimming removed 0 bases at V and 5 bases at J, with 7 bases between. The CDR3 runs 14 residues. The germline CDR1 and CDR2 sequences are LGHNA and YNFKEQ.

The CDR3 DNA sequence: TGTGCCAGCAGTGAGGCCCCAACTGACAGGGGCTATGAGCAGTACTTC. It encodes CASSEAPTDRGYEQYF. V usage is TRBV6-1 and J usage is TRBJ2-7; TRBD1 matches 8 bases. Germline lookup yields CDR1 MNHNS and CDR2 SASEGT. CDR3 length equals 16 residues. With 3 bases clipped from V and 7 bases from J, the junction kept 14 bases outside the gene matches.

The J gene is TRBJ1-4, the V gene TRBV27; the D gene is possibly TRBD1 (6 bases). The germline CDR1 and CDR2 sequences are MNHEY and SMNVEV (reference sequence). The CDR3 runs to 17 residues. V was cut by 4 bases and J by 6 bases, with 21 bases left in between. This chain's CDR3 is CASSSRQVKVTDEKLFF. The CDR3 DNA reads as TGTGCCAGCAGTTCCCGACAGGTCAAGGTTACGGATGAAAAACTGTTTTTT.

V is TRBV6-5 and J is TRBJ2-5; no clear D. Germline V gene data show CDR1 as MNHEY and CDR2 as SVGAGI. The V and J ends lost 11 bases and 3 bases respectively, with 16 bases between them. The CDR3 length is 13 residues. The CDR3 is CALQDRPKETQYF. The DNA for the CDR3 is TGTGCCTTACAAGATCGCCCCAAAGAGACCCAGTACTTC.

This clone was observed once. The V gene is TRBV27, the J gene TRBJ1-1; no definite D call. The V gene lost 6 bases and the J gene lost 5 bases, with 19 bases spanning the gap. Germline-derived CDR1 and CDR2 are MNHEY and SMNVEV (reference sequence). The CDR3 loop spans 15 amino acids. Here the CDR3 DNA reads TGTGCCAGCAGACCGAGGGCAATCCGGAATACTGAAGCTTTCTTT. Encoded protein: CASRPRAIRNTEAFF.